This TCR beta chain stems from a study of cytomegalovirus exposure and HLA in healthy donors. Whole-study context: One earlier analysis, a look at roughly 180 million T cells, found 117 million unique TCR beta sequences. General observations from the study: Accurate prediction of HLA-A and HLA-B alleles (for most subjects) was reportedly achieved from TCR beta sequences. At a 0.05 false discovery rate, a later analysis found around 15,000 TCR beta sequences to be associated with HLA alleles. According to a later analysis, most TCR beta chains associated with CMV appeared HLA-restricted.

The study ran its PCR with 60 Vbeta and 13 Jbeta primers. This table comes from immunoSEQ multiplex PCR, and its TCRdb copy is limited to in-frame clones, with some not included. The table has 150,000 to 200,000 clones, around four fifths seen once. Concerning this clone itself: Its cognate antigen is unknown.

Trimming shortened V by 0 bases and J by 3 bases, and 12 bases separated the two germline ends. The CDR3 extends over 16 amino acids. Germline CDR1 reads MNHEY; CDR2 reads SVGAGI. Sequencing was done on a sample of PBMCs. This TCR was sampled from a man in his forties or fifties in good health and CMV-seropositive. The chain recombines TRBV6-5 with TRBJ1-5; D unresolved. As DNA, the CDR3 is TGTGCCAGCAGTTACTCCGCTCCCGGGAACAATCAGCCCCAGCATTTT. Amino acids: CASSYSAPGNNQPQHF.